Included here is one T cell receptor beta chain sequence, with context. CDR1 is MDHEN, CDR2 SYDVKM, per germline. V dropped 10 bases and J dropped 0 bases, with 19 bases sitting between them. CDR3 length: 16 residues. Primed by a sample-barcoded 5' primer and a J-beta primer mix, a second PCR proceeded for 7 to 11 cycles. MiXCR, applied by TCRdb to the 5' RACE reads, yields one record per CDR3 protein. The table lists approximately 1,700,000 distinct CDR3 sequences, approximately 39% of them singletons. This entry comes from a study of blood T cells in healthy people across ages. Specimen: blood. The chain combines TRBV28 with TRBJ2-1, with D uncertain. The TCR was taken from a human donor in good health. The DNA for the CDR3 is TGTGCCACCCAATTATTATATCTGAGCTCCTACAATGAGCAGTTCTTC. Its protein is CATQLLYLSSYNEQFF.